The source of this TCR beta chain is a study of T-cell reconstitution after alpha-beta-depleted transplantation in children. The germline V gene encodes CDR1 SEHNR and CDR2 FQNEAQ (reference sequence). The CDR3 is 12 residues long. V gave up 5 bases and J gave up 8 bases, with 10 bases separating them. Unique molecular identifiers were used in preparing the TCRbeta library. From the PCR reads, TCRdb called clonotypes with MiXCR, one entry per CDR3 protein. This table has almost 500,000 distinct CDR3 sequences, about 10% appearing once. The input for sequencing was PBMCs, taken before TCRalphabeta/CD19-depleted stem cell transplant. The V and J genes are TRBV7-9 and TRBJ2-1; no clear D gene. The receptor was derived from a child aged 2-15 years with inherited bone marrow failure, due to receive a stem cell transplant. The DNA of the CDR3 is TGTGCCAGCAGCCCCCTGTCCGATGAGCAGTTCTTC. This translates into CASSPLSDEQFF.